This T cell receptor beta chain was observed in a study of blood T cell repertoires in COVID-19. The germline CDR1 and CDR2 sequences are LGHNT and FRNRAP. The CDR3 runs to 14 residues. V was clipped by 5 bases and J by 5 bases; unmatched bases: 5. Sequencing used immunoSEQ multiplex PCR; TCRdb keeps in-frame clones, though not all of them. The sample carries about 300,000 clones, around four fifths recorded once. Turning to this clone: This same CDR3 is encoded by further DNA sequences in the sample.

The material sequenced was peripheral blood. This clonotype was obtained from a woman aged 45-65 years with acute or convalescent COVID-19. The gene calls are TRBV12-5 and TRBJ2-5; the match to TRBD2 covers 10 bases. The CDR3 DNA sequence: TGTGCTAGTGGTCCAGCGGGAGGGCCGGAGACCCAGTACTTC. This translates into CASGPAGGPETQYF.